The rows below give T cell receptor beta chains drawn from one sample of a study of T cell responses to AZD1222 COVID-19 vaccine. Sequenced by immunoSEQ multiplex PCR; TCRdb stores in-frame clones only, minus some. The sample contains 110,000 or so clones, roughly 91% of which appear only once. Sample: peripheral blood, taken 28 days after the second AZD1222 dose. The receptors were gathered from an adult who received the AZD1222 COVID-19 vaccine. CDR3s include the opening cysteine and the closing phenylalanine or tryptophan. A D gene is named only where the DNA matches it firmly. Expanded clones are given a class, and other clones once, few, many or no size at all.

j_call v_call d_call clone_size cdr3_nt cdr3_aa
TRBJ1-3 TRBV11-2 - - TGTGCCAGCACCTCGATACGGGGGAGCTCTGGAAACACCATATATTTT CASTSIRGSSGNTIYF
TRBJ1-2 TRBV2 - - TGTGCCAGCAGTGACCCCATGAACTATGGCTACACCTTC CASSDPMNYGYTF
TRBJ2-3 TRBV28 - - TGTGCCAGCACGGCCGCATGGTACACAGATACGCAGTATTTT CASTAAWYTDTQYF
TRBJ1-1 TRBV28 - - TGTGCCAGCAGTCAGGGCAGTTTGAACACTGAAGCTTTCTTT CASSQGSLNTEAFF
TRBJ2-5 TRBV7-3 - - TGTGCCAGCAGCTTGTATGGGTCCGAGACCCAGTACTTC CASSLYGSETQYF
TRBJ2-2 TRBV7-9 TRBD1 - TGTGCCAGCAGCTTCCCGGACAGGGAGAACACCGGGGAGCTGTTTTTT CASSFPDRENTGELFF
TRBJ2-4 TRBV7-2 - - TGTGCCAGCAGCTTTGGGGGGCCCCCAAACATTCAGTACTTC CASSFGGPPNIQYF
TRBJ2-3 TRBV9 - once TGTGCCAGCAGCGTAGAGGACACAGATACGCAGTATTTT CASSVEDTDTQYF
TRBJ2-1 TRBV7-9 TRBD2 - TGTGCCAGCAGGGGGACTAGCGGCTCCTCCTACAATGAGCAGTTCTTC CASRGTSGSSYNEQFF
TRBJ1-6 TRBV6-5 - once TGTGCCAGCAGTATGGGGGGAGTCTCACCCCTCCACTTT CASSMGGVSPLHF
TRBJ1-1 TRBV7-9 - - TGTGCCAGCAGGATGAACACTGAAGCTTTCTTT CASRMNTEAFF